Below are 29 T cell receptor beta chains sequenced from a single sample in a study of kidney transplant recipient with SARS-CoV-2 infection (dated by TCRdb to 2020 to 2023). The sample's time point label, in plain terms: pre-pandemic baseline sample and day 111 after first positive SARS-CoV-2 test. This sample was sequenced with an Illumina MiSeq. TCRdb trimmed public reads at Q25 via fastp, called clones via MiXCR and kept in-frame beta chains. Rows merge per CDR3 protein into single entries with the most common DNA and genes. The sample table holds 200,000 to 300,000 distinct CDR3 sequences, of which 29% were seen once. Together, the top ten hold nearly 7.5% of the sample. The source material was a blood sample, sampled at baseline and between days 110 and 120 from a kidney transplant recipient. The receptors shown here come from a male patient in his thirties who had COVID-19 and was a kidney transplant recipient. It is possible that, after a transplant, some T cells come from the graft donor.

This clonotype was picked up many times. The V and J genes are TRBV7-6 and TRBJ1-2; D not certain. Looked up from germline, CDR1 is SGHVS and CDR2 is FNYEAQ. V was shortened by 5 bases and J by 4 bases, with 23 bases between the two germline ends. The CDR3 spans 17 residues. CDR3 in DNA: TGTGCCAGCAGCAAACGGAGTGAATCTCGAAAGACCTATGGCTACACCTTC. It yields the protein CASSKRSESRKTYGYTF.

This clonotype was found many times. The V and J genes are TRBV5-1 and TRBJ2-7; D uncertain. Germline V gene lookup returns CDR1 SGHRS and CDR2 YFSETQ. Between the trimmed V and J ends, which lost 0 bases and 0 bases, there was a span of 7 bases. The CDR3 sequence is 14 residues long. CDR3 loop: CASSLGSSSYEQYF. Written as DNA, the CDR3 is TGCGCCAGCAGCTTGGGATCGAGCTCCTACGAGCAGTACTTC.

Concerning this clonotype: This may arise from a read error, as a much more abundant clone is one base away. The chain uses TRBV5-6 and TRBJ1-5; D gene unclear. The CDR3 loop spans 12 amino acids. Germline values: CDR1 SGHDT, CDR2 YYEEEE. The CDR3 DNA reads TGTACCAGCAGCTTCGTCGATCAGCCCCAGCATTTT. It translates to CTSSFVDQPQHF.

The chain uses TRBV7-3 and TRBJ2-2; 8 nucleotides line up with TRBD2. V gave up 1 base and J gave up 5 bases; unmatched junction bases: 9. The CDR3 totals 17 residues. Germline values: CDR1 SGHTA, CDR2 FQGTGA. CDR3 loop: CASSLSGSGAGTGELFF. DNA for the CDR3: TGTGCCAGCAGCTTAAGCGGTAGCGGGGCTGGAACCGGGGAGCTGTTTTTT.

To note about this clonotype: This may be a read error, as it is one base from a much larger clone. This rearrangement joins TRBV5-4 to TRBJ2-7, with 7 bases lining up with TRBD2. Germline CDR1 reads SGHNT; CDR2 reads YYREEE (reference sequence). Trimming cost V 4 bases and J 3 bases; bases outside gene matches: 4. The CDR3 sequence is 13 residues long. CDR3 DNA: TGTGCCAGCAGCGTGGGGGGGGACTACGAGCAGTACTTC. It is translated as CASSVGGDYEQYF. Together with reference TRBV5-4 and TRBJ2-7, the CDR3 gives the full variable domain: ETGVTQSPTHLIKTRGQQVTLRCSSQSGHNTVSWYQQALGQGPQFIFQYYREEENGRGNFPPRFSGLQFPNYSSELNVNALELDDSALYLCASSVGGDYEQYFGPGTRLTVT.

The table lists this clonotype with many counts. CDR3 coding DNA: TGTGCCAGCAGTACGGACAAGGTCTATGGCTACACCTTC. It codes for CASSTDKVYGYTF. V usage is TRBV12-3 or TRBV12-4 and J usage is TRBJ1-2; D is possibly TRBD1 (5 bases). V was clipped by 5 bases and J by 4 bases, with 11 bases between them. There are 13 residues in the CDR3.

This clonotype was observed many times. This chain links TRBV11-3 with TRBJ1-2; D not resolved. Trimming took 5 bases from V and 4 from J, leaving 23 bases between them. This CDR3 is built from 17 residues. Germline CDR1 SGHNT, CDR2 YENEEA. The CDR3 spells CASSQRSDLGKTYGYTF. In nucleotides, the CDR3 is TGTGCCAGCAGCCAACGCTCCGATCTCGGAAAGACCTATGGCTACACCTTC.

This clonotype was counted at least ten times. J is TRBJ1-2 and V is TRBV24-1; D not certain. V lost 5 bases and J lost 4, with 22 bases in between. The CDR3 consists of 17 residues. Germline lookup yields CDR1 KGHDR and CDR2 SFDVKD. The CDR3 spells CATSGARSTRKTYGYTF. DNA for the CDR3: TGTGCCACCAGTGGGGCCCGTAGTACCAGAAAGACCTATGGCTACACCTTC.

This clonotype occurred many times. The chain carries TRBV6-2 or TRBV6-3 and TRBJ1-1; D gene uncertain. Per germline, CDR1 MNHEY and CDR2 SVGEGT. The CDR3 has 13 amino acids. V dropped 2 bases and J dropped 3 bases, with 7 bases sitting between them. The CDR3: CASSYGEHTEAFF. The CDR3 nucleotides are TGTGCCAGCAGTTACGGGGAGCACACTGAAGCTTTCTTT.

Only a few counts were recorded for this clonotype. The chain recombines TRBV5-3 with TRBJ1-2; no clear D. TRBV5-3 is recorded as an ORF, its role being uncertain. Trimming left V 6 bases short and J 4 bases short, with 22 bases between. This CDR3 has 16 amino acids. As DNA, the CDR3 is TGTGCCAGAACCTTCCAAGTGGTGAGAAAGACCTATGGCTACACCTTC. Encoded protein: CARTFQVVRKTYGYTF.

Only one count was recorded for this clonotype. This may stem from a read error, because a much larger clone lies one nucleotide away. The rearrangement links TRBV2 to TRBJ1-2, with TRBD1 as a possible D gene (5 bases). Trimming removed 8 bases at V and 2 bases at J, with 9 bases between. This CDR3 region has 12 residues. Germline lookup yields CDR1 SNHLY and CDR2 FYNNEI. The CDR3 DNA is TGTGCCAGCTGGGGGGGGAACTATGGCTACACCTTC. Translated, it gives CASWGGNYGYTF.

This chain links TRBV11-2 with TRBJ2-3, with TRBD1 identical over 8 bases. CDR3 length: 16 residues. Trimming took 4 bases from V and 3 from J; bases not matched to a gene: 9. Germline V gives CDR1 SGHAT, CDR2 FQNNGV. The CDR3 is CASSSNRGLRTDTQYF. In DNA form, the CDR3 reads TGTGCCAGCAGCTCCAACAGGGGGTTACGGACAGATACGCAGTATTTT. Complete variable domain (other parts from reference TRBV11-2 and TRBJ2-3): EAGVAQSPRYKIIEKRQSVAFWCNPISGHATLYWYQQILGQGPKLLIQFQNNGVVDDSQLPKDRFSAERLKGVDSTLKIQPAKLEDSAVYLCASSSNRGLRTDTQYFGPGTRLTVL.

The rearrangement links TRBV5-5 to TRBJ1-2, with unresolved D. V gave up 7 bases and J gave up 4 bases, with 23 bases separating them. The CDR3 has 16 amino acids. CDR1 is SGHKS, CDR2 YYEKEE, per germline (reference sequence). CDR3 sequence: CASVSIGARKTYGYTF. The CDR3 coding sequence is TGTGCCAGCGTAAGCATTGGCGCGCGAAAGACCTATGGCTACACCTTC.

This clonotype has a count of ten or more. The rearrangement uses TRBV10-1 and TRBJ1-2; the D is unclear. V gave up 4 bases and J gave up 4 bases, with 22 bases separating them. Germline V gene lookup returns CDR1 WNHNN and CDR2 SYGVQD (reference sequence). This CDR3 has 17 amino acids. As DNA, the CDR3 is TGCGCCAGCAGTGCCTCGGTAAGATCGCGAAAGACCTATGGCTACACCTTC. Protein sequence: CASSASVRSRKTYGYTF.

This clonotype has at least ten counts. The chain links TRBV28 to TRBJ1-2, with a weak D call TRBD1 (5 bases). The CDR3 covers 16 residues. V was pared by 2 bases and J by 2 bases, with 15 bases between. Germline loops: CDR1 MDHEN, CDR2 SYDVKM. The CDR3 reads CASSLPVVRVNYGYTF. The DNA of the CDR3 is TGTGCCAGCAGTTTACCAGTGGTCAGGGTCAACTATGGCTACACCTTC.

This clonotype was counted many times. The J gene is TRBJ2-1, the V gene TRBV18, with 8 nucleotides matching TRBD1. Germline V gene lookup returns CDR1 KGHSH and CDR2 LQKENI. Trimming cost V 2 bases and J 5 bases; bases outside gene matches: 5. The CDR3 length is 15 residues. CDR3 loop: CASSPSTGAHNEQFF. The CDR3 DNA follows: TGTGCCAGCTCACCATCGACAGGGGCCCACAATGAGCAGTTCTTC.

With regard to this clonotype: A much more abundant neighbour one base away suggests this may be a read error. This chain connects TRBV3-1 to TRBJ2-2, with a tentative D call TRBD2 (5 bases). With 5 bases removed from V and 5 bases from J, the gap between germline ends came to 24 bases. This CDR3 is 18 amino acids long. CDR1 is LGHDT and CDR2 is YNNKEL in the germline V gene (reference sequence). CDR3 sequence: CASSTGDPISDLTGELFF. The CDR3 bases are TGTGCCAGCAGCACCGGGGATCCCATTTCAGACTTGACCGGGGAGCTGTTTTTT. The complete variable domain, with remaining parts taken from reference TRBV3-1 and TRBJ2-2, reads DTAVSQTPKYLVTQMGNDKSIKCEQNLGHDTMYWYKQDSKKFLKIMFSYNNKELIINETVPNRFSPKSPDKAHLNLHINSLELGDSAVYFCASSTGDPISDLTGELFFGEGSRLTVL.

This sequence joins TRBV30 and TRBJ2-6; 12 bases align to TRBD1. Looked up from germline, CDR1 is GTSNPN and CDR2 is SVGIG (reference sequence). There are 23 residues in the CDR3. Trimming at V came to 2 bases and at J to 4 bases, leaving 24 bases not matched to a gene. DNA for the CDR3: TGTGCCTGGAGTCAAACATGGCCCCTTTCAGCGGGACAGGGGGCTGGGGGGGCCAACGTCCTGACTTTC. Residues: CAWSQTWPLSAGQGAGGANVLTF.

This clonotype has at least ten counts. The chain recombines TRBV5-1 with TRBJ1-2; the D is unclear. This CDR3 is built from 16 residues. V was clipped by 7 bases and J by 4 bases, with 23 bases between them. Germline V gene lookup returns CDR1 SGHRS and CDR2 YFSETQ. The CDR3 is CASYGVSVRKTYGYTF. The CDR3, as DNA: TGCGCCAGCTACGGCGTATCGGTTCGAAAGACCTATGGCTACACCTTC.

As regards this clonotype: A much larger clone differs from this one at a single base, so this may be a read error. The CDR3 DNA reads as TGTGCCAGATGTGCAGAAGTGGTGGGAAAGACCTATGGCTACACCTTC. Translated: CARCAEVVGKTYGYTF. The chain uses TRBV5-3 and TRBJ1-2; D is ambiguous. TRBV5-3 is treated as an ORF (open reading frame) with a function not yet certain. The CDR3 loop spans 16 amino acids. V was shortened by 7 bases and J by 4 bases, with 23 bases between the two germline ends.

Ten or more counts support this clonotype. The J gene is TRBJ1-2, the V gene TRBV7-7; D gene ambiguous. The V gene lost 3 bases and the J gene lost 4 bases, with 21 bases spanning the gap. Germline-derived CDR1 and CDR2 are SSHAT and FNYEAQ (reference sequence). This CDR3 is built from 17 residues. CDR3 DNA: TGTGCCAGCAGCTTTGGGCATAAGTGCCGAAAGACCTATGGCTACACCTTC. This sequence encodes CASSFGHKCRKTYGYTF. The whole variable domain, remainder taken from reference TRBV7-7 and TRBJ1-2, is GAGVSQSPRYKVTKRGQDVTLRCDPISSHATLYWYQQALGQGPEFLTYFNYEAQPDKSGLPSDRFSAERPEGSISTLTIQRTEQRDSAMYRCASSFGHKCRKTYGYTFGSGTRLTVV.

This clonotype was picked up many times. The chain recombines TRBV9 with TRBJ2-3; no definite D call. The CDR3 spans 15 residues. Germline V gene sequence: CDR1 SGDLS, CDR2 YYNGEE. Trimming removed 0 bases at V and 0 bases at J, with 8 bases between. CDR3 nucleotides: TGTGCCAGCAGCGTAGGAGCGTCTAGCACAGATACGCAGTATTTT. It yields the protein CASSVGASSTDTQYF.

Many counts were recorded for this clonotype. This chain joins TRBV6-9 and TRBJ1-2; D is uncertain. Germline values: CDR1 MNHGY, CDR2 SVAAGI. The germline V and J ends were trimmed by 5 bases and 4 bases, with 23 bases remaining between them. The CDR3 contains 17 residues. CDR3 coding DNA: TGTGCCAGCAGTCAGATGCGGCCTTACGGAAAGACCTATGGCTACACCTTC. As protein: CASSQMRPYGKTYGYTF.

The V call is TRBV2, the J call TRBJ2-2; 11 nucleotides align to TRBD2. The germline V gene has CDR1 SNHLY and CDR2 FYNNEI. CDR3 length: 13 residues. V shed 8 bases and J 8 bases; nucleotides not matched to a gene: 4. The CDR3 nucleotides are TGTGCCAGCGGCCGACTAGCGGGAGGGGAGCTGTTTTTT. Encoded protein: CASGRLAGGELFF.

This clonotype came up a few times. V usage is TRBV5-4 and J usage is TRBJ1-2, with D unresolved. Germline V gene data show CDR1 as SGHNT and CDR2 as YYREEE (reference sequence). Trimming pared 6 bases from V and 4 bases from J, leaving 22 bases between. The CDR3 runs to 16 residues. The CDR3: CASNRPVPGKTYGYTF. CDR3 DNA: TGTGCCAGCAACCGTCCCGTACCAGGAAAGACCTATGGCTACACCTTC.

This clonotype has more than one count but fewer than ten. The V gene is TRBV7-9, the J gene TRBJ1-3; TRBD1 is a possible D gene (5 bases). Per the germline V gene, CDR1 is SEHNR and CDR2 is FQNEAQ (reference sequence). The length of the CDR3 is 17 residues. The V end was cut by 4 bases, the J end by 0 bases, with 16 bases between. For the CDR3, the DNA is TGTGCCAGCAGCTCGGGGGACCCGGGGAGCTCTGGAAACACCATATATTTT. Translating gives CASSSGDPGSSGNTIYF.

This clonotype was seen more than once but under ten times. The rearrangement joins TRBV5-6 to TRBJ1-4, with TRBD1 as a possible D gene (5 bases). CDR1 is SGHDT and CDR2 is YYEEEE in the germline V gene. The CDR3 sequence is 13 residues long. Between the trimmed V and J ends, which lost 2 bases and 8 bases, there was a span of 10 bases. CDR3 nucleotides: TGTGCCAGCAGCTTCAGGGTTGAGGAAAAACTGTTTTTT. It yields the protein CASSFRVEEKLFF.

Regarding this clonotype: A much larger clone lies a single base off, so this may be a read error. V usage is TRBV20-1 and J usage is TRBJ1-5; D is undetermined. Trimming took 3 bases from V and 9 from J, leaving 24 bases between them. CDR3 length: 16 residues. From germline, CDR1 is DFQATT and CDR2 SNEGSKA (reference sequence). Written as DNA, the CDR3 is TGCAGTGCTAGGGTACCAGGATTCCCTGCCGATCGGCCCCAGCATTTT. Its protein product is CSARVPGFPADRPQHF.

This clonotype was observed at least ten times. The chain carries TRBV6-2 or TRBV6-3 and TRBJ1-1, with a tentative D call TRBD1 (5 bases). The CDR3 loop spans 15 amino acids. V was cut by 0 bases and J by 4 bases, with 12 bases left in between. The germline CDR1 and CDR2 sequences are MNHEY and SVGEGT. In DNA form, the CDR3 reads TGTGCCAGCAGTTACTCTGGGAGGGGCCTCACTGAAGCTTTCTTT. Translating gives CASSYSGRGLTEAFF.